This passage covers 18 T cell receptor beta chains from one sample sequenced in a study of identifying expanded T cells in peripheral blood (dated by TCRdb to the late 2010s). The library relied on the immunoSEQ multiplex PCR assay. The source is immuneACCESS, and TCRdb retained only in-frame sequences with V and J called. Part of the clones is not carried over; for the studies checked, unresolved V genes explain less than half of this, and the remainder is unexplained. Within this sample are about 81,000 clones, with less than 90% of them counted one time only. The ten largest clones represent about 20% of the sample. The sample was blood. All receptors derive from a person between 18 and 69 years old in good health.

The chain links TRBV6-6 to TRBJ1-5, with 7 bases lining up with TRBD1. V was pared by 2 bases and J by 5 bases, with 6 bases of the junction left unmatched. There are 15 residues in the CDR3. Germline V CDR1 and CDR2: MNHNY, SVGAGI (reference sequence). CDR3 amino acids: CASSYVRGQDQPQHF. The CDR3, as DNA: TGTGCCAGCAGTTACGTGAGGGGGCAGGATCAGCCCCAGCATTTT.

The rearrangement uses TRBV9 and TRBJ2-3; 7 positions agree with TRBD1. The CDR3 consists of 15 residues. After removal of 0 bases from V and 1 base from J, the junction contained 2 bases not matched to a gene. The germline V gene encodes CDR1 SGDLS and CDR2 YYNGEE. CDR3 in DNA: TGTGCCAGCAGCGTAGACAGGGGTGGCACAGATACGCAGTATTTT. This translates into CASSVDRGGTDTQYF.

This clone appeared a few times. The chain joins TRBV2 to TRBJ1-2; D is perhaps TRBD1 (5 bases). Trimming cost V 2 bases and J 4 bases, with 5 bases left between them. This CDR3 is 12 amino acids long. Germline V CDR1 and CDR2: SNHLY, FYNNEI. CDR3 protein: CASSEQGYGYTF. Here the CDR3 DNA reads TGTGCCAGCAGTGAACAGGGCTATGGCTACACCTTC.

The V gene is TRBV7-2, the J gene TRBJ1-5, with 7 bases aligning to TRBD1. The CDR3 length is 14 residues. V lost 5 bases to trimming and J lost 7 bases; unmatched junction nucleotides: 8. Germline V gene sequence: CDR1 SGHTA, CDR2 FQGNSA. CDR3 region: CASSTQGREQPQHF. The CDR3 DNA is TGTGCCAGCAGCACACAGGGGAGGGAGCAGCCCCAGCATTTT.

The chain is built from TRBV15 and TRBJ1-1; 9 nucleotides match TRBD1. CDR1 and CDR2 (germline): LNHNV, YYDKDF (reference sequence). V shed 5 bases, J shed 3 bases, and the junction held 7 bases outside the gene matches. The CDR3 is 15 amino acids. The chain's CDR3 is CATSLEQGAYTEAFF. In DNA form, the CDR3 reads TGTGCCACCAGCTTAGAACAGGGGGCTTACACTGAAGCTTTCTTT.

In this sample, this clone turned up a few times. This chain uses TRBV28 with TRBJ1-6, with TRBD1 matching 7 bases. Trimming at V came to 3 bases and at J to 10 bases, leaving 6 bases not matched to a gene. The CDR3 is 14 residues long. Germline V CDR1 and CDR2: MDHEN, SYDVKM. The CDR3 sequence: CASSFGQAASPLHF. Written as DNA, the CDR3 is TGTGCCAGCAGTTTTGGACAGGCTGCCTCACCCCTCCACTTT.

V gene TRBV5-6 combines with J gene TRBJ1-2; TRBD1 aligns across 7 bases. The CDR3 sequence is 14 residues long. Germline trimming cut 4 bases from V and 4 bases from J; bases unmatched to any gene: 7. From germline, CDR1 is SGHDT and CDR2 YYEEEE. DNA for the CDR3: TGTGCCAGCAGCGTGACGGACAGGATCTATGGCTACACCTTC. Translated, it gives CASSVTDRIYGYTF.

The chain carries TRBV28 and TRBJ2-7; 15 bases line up with TRBD2. The germline V gene encodes CDR1 MDHEN and CDR2 SYDVKM. V shed 5 bases, J shed 4 bases, and the junction held 9 bases outside the gene matches. The CDR3 runs to 17 residues. The CDR3 loop reads CASSGEPGLAGGYEQYF. The CDR3 region has the DNA TGTGCCAGCAGTGGGGAACCGGGACTAGCGGGAGGTTACGAGCAGTACTTC.

The genes are TRBV19 and TRBJ2-1; TRBD1 matches 12 bases. CDR1 is LNHDA and CDR2 is SQIVND in the germline V gene (reference sequence). V shed 7 bases, J shed 4 bases, and the junction held 5 bases outside the gene matches. The CDR3 consists of 15 residues. CDR3 region: CASTQGQGAYNEQFF. The CDR3 nucleotides read TGTGCCAGTACCCAGGGACAGGGGGCTTACAATGAGCAGTTCTTC.

J is TRBJ2-7 and V is TRBV10-3; 7 bases match TRBD1. CDR1 ENHRY and CDR2 SYGVKD come from the germline V gene. The CDR3 sequence is 14 residues long. V gave up 6 bases and J gave up 4 bases; unmatched junction bases: 9. The CDR3 loop reads CAISPGQYRYEQYF. The CDR3 bases are TGTGCCATCAGCCCGGGACAGTATAGGTACGAGCAGTACTTC.

The DNA of the CDR3 is TGTGCCAGTAGTCCCCTCCAGGGGCGCTACGAGCAGTACTTC. This translates into CASSPLQGRYEQYF. The V gene is TRBV19, the J gene TRBJ2-7; D might be TRBD1 (6 bases). The CDR3 loop spans 14 amino acids. Germline assignment: CDR1 LNHDA and CDR2 SQIVND (reference sequence). The germline V and J ends were trimmed by 5 bases and 3 bases, with 14 bases remaining between them.

The rearrangement links TRBV19 to TRBJ2-3, with 9 nucleotides matching TRBD1. Germline CDR1 LNHDA, CDR2 SQIVND (reference sequence). With 6 bases clipped from V and 3 bases from J, the junction kept 7 bases outside the gene matches. The length of the CDR3 is 15 residues. CDR3 sequence (DNA): TGTGCCAGTAGGCCGGGACAGGGAGTGACAGATACGCAGTATTTT. Protein product: CASRPGQGVTDTQYF.

This clone was recorded once. The V gene is TRBV10-3, the J gene TRBJ2-7; D remains unclear. CDR1 ENHRY and CDR2 SYGVKD come from the germline V gene. V lost 3 bases and J lost 0, with 12 bases in between. The CDR3 consists of 15 residues. The CDR3 reads CAISDRSGFSYEQYF. DNA for the CDR3: TGTGCCATCAGTGACCGATCCGGTTTCTCCTACGAGCAGTACTTC.

This chain uses TRBV2 with TRBJ2-3; no clear D gene. V shed 3 bases and J shed 14 bases, with 9 bases lying between them. Germline V gene data show CDR1 as SNHLY and CDR2 as FYNNEI. The length of the CDR3 is 10 residues. This chain's CDR3 is CASSEISVYF. As DNA, the CDR3 is TGTGCCAGCAGTGAGATAAGTGTGTATTTT.

This chain links TRBV5-1 with TRBJ1-2, with unresolved D. Looked up from germline, CDR1 is SGHRS and CDR2 is YFSETQ. The V end lost 4 bases, the J end lost 8 bases, and 18 bases lay between the germline ends. This CDR3 contains 14 residues. CDR3 residues: CASSPSDPVSGYTF. DNA for the CDR3: TGCGCCAGCAGCCCGTCGGACCCGGTCTCCGGCTACACCTTC.

Comments on this clone: A junction boundary mismatches the germline segment, possibly from a read error. J is TRBJ2-3 and V is TRBV5-8; TRBD1 agrees at 9 bases. Germline V gene lookup returns CDR1 SGHTS and CDR2 YDEGEE. This CDR3 is built from 15 residues. CDR3 sequence: CASSLDRGSLDTQYF. CDR3 nucleotides: TGTGCCAGCAGTTTGGACAGGGGCTCTTTAGATACGCAGTATTTT.

The table lists this clone with a count of one. The rearrangement links TRBV7-2 to TRBJ1-2; D might be TRBD1 (6 bases). The germline V and J ends were trimmed by 4 bases and 1 base, with 13 bases remaining between them. Germline CDR1 is SGHTA and CDR2 is FQGNSA. The CDR3 has 15 residues. The CDR3 reads CASSSIQGVNYGYTF. The CDR3 bases are TGTGCCAGCAGCTCAATACAGGGTGTTAACTATGGCTACACCTTC.

The CDR3 nucleotides read TGCGCCAGCAGCACGACTCAGGGGACCGAGTTCTTC. Translating gives CASSTTQGTEFF. The chain carries TRBV5-1 and TRBJ2-1; D might be TRBD1 (6 bases). The CDR3 loop spans 12 amino acids. Germline values: CDR1 SGHRS, CDR2 YFSETQ. Trimming took 4 bases from V and 14 from J, leaving 16 bases between them.